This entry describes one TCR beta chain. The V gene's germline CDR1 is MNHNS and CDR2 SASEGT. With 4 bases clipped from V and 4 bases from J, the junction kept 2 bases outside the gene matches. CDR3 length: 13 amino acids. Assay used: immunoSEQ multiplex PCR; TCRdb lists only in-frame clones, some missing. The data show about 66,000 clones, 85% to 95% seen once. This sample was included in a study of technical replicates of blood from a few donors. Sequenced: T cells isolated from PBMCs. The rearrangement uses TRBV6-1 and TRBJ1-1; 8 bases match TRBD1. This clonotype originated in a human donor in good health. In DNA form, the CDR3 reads TGTGCCAGCAGTGGCAGGGGGCTCACTGAAGCTTTCTTT. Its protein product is CASSGRGLTEAFF.